This T cell receptor (beta chain) is drawn from a study of CD8+ T cells in alopecia areata. In the study overall: Treated patients were given 5 to 10 mg oral tofacitinib twice daily.

Extracted RNA was reverse transcribed, and the resulting cDNA served as sequencing template. The assay was immunoSEQ multiplex PCR, and TCRdb's table has in-frame clones only and misses some. The table shows about 190,000 clones, with around 56% occurring only once. Turning to this clone: No antigen is known for it.

Findings and caveats of the study: Besides other cells, scalp samples also yield sequences of resident alphabeta T cells from normal skin. The study found TCR sharing across patients less clear than in mice, possibly for HLA reasons. Scalp and blood samples kept many expanded lesional clones throughout tofacitinib.

This CDR3 has 20 residues. Germline V gives CDR1 MNHEY, CDR2 SMNVEV (reference sequence). V trimming: 4 bases; J trimming: 0 bases; junction bases outside the gene matches: 11. Treatment in this sample: oral pan-JAK inhibitor, 5-10 mg twice daily. The origin of this receptor is a human donor with alopecia areata. This sequence joins TRBV27 and TRBJ2-1; 14 bases fit TRBD2. The sample was CD4+ T cells sorted from blood, taken at week 4, from a patient treated with tofacitinib. This chain's CDR3 is CASSSPSGLAGDHSYNEQFF. CDR3 DNA sequence: TGTGCCAGCAGTTCTCCCTCGGGACTAGCGGGAGACCACTCCTACAATGAGCAGTTCTTC.